The rows below give T cell receptor beta chains drawn from one sample of a study of T cell responses to AZD1222 COVID-19 vaccine. The protocol was immunoSEQ multiplex PCR, while the TCRdb copy is restricted to in-frame clones and leaves out a portion. The data contain about 130,000 clones, around 90% of them singletons. The material was peripheral blood, obtained 28 days after the second AZD1222 dose. These receptors were obtained from an adult who received the AZD1222 COVID-19 vaccine. Both conserved end residues are part of each CDR3. Each record gives: V gene, D gene, clone size, J gene, CDR3 protein, CDR3 DNA. D genes are given only for firm matches. Clone size, where shown, is once, few, many, or a class for clones that have expanded.

>TRBV7-3|NA|NA|TRBJ2-1
CASSSTGNEQFF
TGTGCCAGCAGCTCGACTGGGAATGAGCAGTTCTTC
>TRBV15|TRBD1|NA|TRBJ2-7
CATSRDRGYEQYF
TGTGCCACCAGTCGGGACAGAGGCTACGAGCAGTACTTC
>TRBV25-1|NA|NA|TRBJ2-3
CASSGQHTQYF
TGTGCCAGCAGTGGACAGCATACGCAGTATTTT
>TRBV5-1|TRBD1|NA|TRBJ1-4
CASSPGTVGEKLFF
TGCGCCAGCAGCCCCGGGACAGTTGGCGAAAAACTGTTTTTT
>TRBV5-1|TRBD1|NA|TRBJ2-5
CASSLAGTGGQETQYF
TGCGCCAGCAGCTTGGCCGGGACAGGGGGGCAAGAGACCCAGTACTTC
>TRBV7-9|NA|NA|TRBJ1-3
CASSSGAGNTIYF
TGTGCCAGCAGCTCCGGGGCTGGAAACACCATATATTTT
>TRBV19|TRBD1|NA|TRBJ2-7
CASSSRTGDYEQYF
TGTGCCAGTAGTTCCCGGACAGGAGACTACGAGCAGTACTTC
>TRBV7-3|NA|few|TRBJ2-7
CASSLLPGGTYEQYF
TGTGCCAGCAGCTTACTCCCAGGGGGGACCTACGAGCAGTACTTC
>TRBV27|NA|NA|TRBJ2-6
CASSLKSWGSGANVLTF
TGTGCCAGCAGTTTAAAGTCTTGGGGCTCTGGGGCCAACGTCCTGACTTTC
>TRBV19|NA|NA|TRBJ1-4
CASSPRRPNEKLFF
TGTGCCAGTAGTCCCAGGAGGCCCAATGAAAAACTGTTTTTT
>TRBV6-5|NA|NA|TRBJ1-5
CASSLKRNGGGPQHF
TGTGCCAGCAGCCTCAAACGAAATGGAGGCGGGCCCCAGCATTTT
>TRBV7-2|NA|NA|TRBJ1-2
CASSQGLNYGYTF
TGTGCCAGCAGCCAGGGACTCAACTATGGCTACACCTTC
>TRBV2|TRBD1|NA|TRBJ1-2
CASSESRDSYGYTF
TGTGCCAGCAGTGAATCCCGGGACAGTTACGGCTACACCTTC
>TRBV5-1|NA|NA|TRBJ2-5
CASSLNQETQYF
TGCGCCAGCAGCCTAAACCAAGAGACCCAGTACTTC
>TRBV19|TRBD2|NA|TRBJ2-1
CASSIIRTSGTNEQFF
TGTGCCAGTAGTATAATAAGGACTAGCGGGACCAATGAGCAGTTCTTC
>TRBV19|NA|NA|TRBJ1-1
CASSPNSNTEAFF
TGTGCCAGTAGTCCCAATTCCAACACTGAAGCTTTCTTT
>TRBV5-1|NA|NA|TRBJ1-1
CASSLLGMNTEAFF
TGCGCCAGCAGCTTACTAGGGATGAACACTGAAGCTTTCTTT
>TRBV27|TRBD1|NA|TRBJ2-7
CASSLVGTGPYEQYF
TGTGCCAGCAGTTTAGTGGGGACAGGCCCCTACGAGCAGTACTTC
>TRBV19|NA|NA|TRBJ2-1
CATGSGPYNEQFF
TGTGCCACTGGTAGTGGGCCCTACAATGAGCAGTTCTTC
>TRBV15|NA|NA|TRBJ2-1
CATSRDRGPMNNEQFF
TGTGCCACCAGCAGAGATCGGGGGCCGATGAACAATGAGCAGTTCTTC
>TRBV12-5|NA|NA|TRBJ2-3
CASGLGLHSTDTQYF
TGTGCTAGTGGTTTGGGACTCCATAGCACAGATACGCAGTATTTT
>TRBV28|NA|NA|TRBJ1-2
CASSSKPGYYGYTF
TGTGCCAGCAGTTCCAAACCAGGGTACTATGGCTACACCTTC
>TRBV13|TRBD2|NA|TRBJ2-1
CASSLGASGSNEQFF
TGTGCCAGCAGCTTAGGTGCTAGCGGGAGCAATGAGCAGTTCTTC
>TRBV4-1|TRBD2|NA|TRBJ2-5
CASSPGLAGEETQYF
TGCGCCAGCAGCCCTGGACTAGCGGGGGAAGAGACCCAGTACTTC
>TRBV9|NA|NA|TRBJ2-7
CASSTHSSYEQYF
TGTGCCAGCAGCACGCACAGCTCCTACGAGCAGTACTTC
>TRBV28|NA|NA|TRBJ1-2
CASRTGPAVVDYGYTF
TGTGCCAGCCGCACGGGCCCAGCCGTGGTAGACTATGGCTACACCTTC
>TRBV5-1|NA|NA|TRBJ2-3
CASSLERVRSTDTQYF
TGCGCCAGCAGCTTGGAAAGGGTACGGAGCACAGATACGCAGTATTTT
>TRBV7-2|NA|once|TRBJ1-5
CASSLGRNQPQHF
TGTGCCAGCAGCTTAGGACGCAATCAGCCCCAGCATTTT
>TRBV6-6|NA|NA|TRBJ1-5
CASSYEINQPQHF
TGTGCCAGCAGTTACGAGATCAATCAGCCCCAGCATTTT
>TRBV6-2/TRBV6-3|TRBD2|few|TRBJ2-2
CASSVAGGGTGELFF
TGTGCCAGCAGTGTAGCGGGAGGAGGGACCGGGGAGCTGTTTTTT
>TRBV30|NA|NA|TRBJ1-2
CAWSAGTPNGYTF
TGTGCCTGGAGCGCCGGGACACCCAATGGCTACACCTTC
>TRBV2|NA|NA|TRBJ1-2
CASSAGTFYGYTF
TGTGCCAGCAGTGCGGGGACCTTTTATGGCTACACCTTC
>TRBV11-2|NA|NA|TRBJ2-4
CASSLRMGNVAKNIQYF
TGTGCCAGCAGCTTAAGAATGGGAAACGTAGCCAAAAACATTCAGTACTTC
>TRBV21-1|NA|NA|TRBJ1-5
CASSEPRRGQPQHF
TGTGCCAGCAGCGAGCCTCGGCGGGGTCAGCCCCAGCATTTT
>TRBV11-3|TRBD2|few|TRBJ2-5
CASSPGTLAGGLRETQYF
TGTGCCAGCAGTCCCGGTACACTAGCGGGGGGGCTACGTGAGACCCAGTACTTC
>TRBV18|TRBD1|NA|TRBJ1-2
CASSRDRDRSGYTF
TGTGCCAGCTCACGAGATCGGGACAGGTCTGGCTACACCTTC
>TRBV12-3/TRBV12-4|TRBD1|NA|TRBJ1-5
CASSSQGSQPQHF
TGTGCCAGCAGTTCACAGGGGAGTCAGCCCCAGCATTTT
>TRBV27|NA|once|TRBJ2-5
CASSLFWRASGQYQETQYF
TGTGCCAGCAGTTTATTCTGGAGGGCGAGCGGGCAGTACCAAGAGACCCAGTACTTC
>TRBV2|NA|NA|TRBJ1-4
CASTISAAEKLFF
TGTGCCAGCACTATCAGCGCGGCGGAAAAACTGTTTTTT
>TRBV30|TRBD2|NA|TRBJ2-4
CAWSNLAGGRIQYF
TGTGCCTGGAGTAACCTAGCGGGAGGGCGAATTCAGTACTTC
>TRBV11-3|NA|NA|TRBJ1-6
CASSRRETTYSPLHF
TGTGCCAGCAGCCGGCGGGAAACAACCTATTCACCCCTCCACTTT
>TRBV29-1|NA|NA|TRBJ1-1
CSVEQRNTEAFF
TGCAGCGTTGAGCAGAGGAACACTGAAGCTTTCTTT
>TRBV19|NA|NA|TRBJ1-5
CASSVDRNQPQHF
TGTGCCAGTAGTGTCGACAGGAATCAGCCCCAGCATTTT
>TRBV4-2|NA|NA|TRBJ2-7
CASSRRDSYEQYF
TGTGCCAGCAGCCGCCGGGACTCCTACGAGCAGTACTTC
>TRBV7-2|NA|once|TRBJ2-1
CASSSRSGSNEQFF
TGTGCCAGCAGCTCTAGATCGGGTAGTAATGAGCAGTTCTTC
>TRBV2|TRBD1|NA|TRBJ1-4
CASSEVGTGGRSANEKLFF
TGTGCCAGCAGTGAAGTAGGGACAGGGGGCAGGTCTGCTAATGAAAAACTGTTTTTT
>TRBV15|NA|NA|TRBJ1-2
CATSRDLWYGYTF
TGTGCCACCAGCAGAGATCTTTGGTATGGCTACACCTTC
>TRBV18|TRBD1|NA|TRBJ1-5
CASSPGTGHQPQHF
TGTGCCAGCTCACCCGGGACAGGGCACCAGCCCCAGCATTTT
>TRBV29-1|NA|NA|TRBJ1-2
CSVSDISFNYGYTF
TGCAGCGTCTCGGACATCAGCTTTAACTATGGCTACACCTTC